One sample yielded the 31 T cell receptor beta chains listed below, sequenced in a study of T-cell reconstitution after alpha-beta-depleted transplantation in children. It was with unique molecular identifiers that the TCRbeta library was prepared. MiXCR was run by TCRdb on the PCR reads, yielding one entry per CDR3 protein. The table records some 130,000 distinct CDR3 sequences, roughly 10% of them present only once. The sequences come from PBMCs, mostly from graft donor cells, collected 180 days after TCRalphabeta/CD19-depleted stem cell transplant. All receptors come from a girl under two years old who had a stem cell transplant for combined immunodeficiency, so the T cells may come from the graft donor.

V is TRBV6-5 and J is TRBJ2-2, with TRBD1 as a possible D gene (5 bases). Germline values: CDR1 MNHEY, CDR2 SVGAGI. V was trimmed by 2 bases and J by 4 bases, leaving 11 bases between them. The CDR3 has 15 amino acids. CDR3 coding DNA: TGTGCCAGCAGTTACCTTGGCAGGGCCACCGGGGAGCTGTTTTTT. Protein sequence: CASSYLGRATGELFF.

This chain uses TRBV20-1 with TRBJ2-3; maybe TRBD2 (5 bases). There are 12 residues in the CDR3. Germline CDR1 DFQATT, CDR2 SNEGSKA (reference sequence). Trimming left V 3 bases short and J 2 bases short, with 6 bases between. CDR3 sequence (DNA): TGCAGTGCTAGGGAGGTCACAGATACGCAGTATTTT. This translates into CSAREVTDTQYF.

The chain is built from TRBV11-2 and TRBJ1-4, with TRBD1 identical over 8 bases. Germline CDR1 reads SGHAT; CDR2 reads FQNNGV. The V segment lost 1 base and the J segment 0 bases; nucleotides outside the gene matches: 22. The CDR3 consists of 23 residues. The CDR3 here is CASSLVNPFPRDRLFATNEKLFF. The CDR3 nucleotides read TGTGCCAGCAGCTTAGTGAATCCGTTCCCCCGGGACAGGCTATTTGCAACTAATGAAAAACTGTTTTTT.

This chain connects TRBV6-2 or TRBV6-3 to TRBJ2-7, with D perhaps matching TRBD1 (5 bases). This CDR3 is 13 amino acids long. V was shortened by 3 bases and J by 3 bases, with 9 bases between the two germline ends. Per germline, CDR1 MNHEY and CDR2 SVGEGT. CDR3 in DNA: TGTGCCAGCAGTTATGGTAGGGGCTACGAGCAGTACTTC. Translating it yields CASSYGRGYEQYF.

V is TRBV10-3 and J is TRBJ2-1; a possible D gene is TRBD1 (5 bases). Germline V CDR1 and CDR2: ENHRY, SYGVKD. The V and J ends lost 0 bases and 8 bases respectively, with 17 bases between them. The CDR3 has 16 amino acids. CDR3 sequence (DNA): TGTGCCATCAGTGAGTCGGCGTCACACCGCAGGGATGAGCAGTTCTTC. Its protein product is CAISESASHRRDEQFF.

In its sample, this clonotype was seen a few times. The chain is built from TRBV7-2 and TRBJ2-1; possibly TRBD2 for D (7 bases). V shed 0 bases and J shed 0 bases, with 12 bases lying between them. Germline CDR1 reads SGHTA; CDR2 reads FQGNSA. The CDR3 sequence is 17 residues long. The CDR3 loop is CASSLAGGPGSYNEQFF. The CDR3, as DNA: TGTGCCAGCAGCTTAGCGGGGGGGCCCGGCTCCTACAATGAGCAGTTCTTC. The complete variable domain, with remaining parts taken from reference TRBV7-2 and TRBJ2-1, reads GAGVSQSPSNKVTEKGKDVELRCDPISGHTALYWYRQSLGQGLEFLIYFQGNSAPDKSGLPSDRFSAERTGGSVSTLTIQRTQQEDSAVYLCASSLAGGPGSYNEQFFGPGTRLTVL.

The sample holds a few counts of this clonotype. The chain combines TRBV6-2 or TRBV6-3 with TRBJ2-3; tentatively, D is TRBD1 or TRBD2 (5 bases each). Germline lookup yields CDR1 MNHEY and CDR2 SVGEGT. CDR3 size: 20 residues. The germline V and J ends were trimmed by 1 base and 1 base, with 24 bases remaining between them. The DNA of the CDR3 is TGTGCCAGCAGTTACTACGGGACCTCGGCTCCTGGGGGAGGCACAGATACGCAGTATTTT. Encoded protein: CASSYYGTSAPGGGTDTQYF.

The J gene is TRBJ2-1, the V gene TRBV11-2; unclear D gene. V was pared by 3 bases and J by 0 bases, with 9 bases between. Germline V CDR1 and CDR2: SGHAT, FQNNGV. The CDR3 length is 15 residues. CDR3 sequence reads: CASSLGYNSYNEQFF. The DNA for the CDR3 is TGTGCCAGCAGCTTGGGCTATAACTCCTACAATGAGCAGTTCTTC.

This clonotype occurred a few times. The chain employs TRBV7-9 and TRBJ1-4; the D is unclear. The CDR3 covers 14 residues. Germline CDR1 reads SEHNR; CDR2 reads FQNEAQ (reference sequence). Trimming took 5 bases from V and 1 from J, leaving 8 bases between them. The CDR3 protein is CASSLGGTNEKLFF. Written as DNA, the CDR3 is TGTGCCAGCAGCCTGGGAGGAACTAATGAAAAACTGTTTTTT.

This clonotype was found a few times. The chain joins TRBV18 to TRBJ1-2; weak D call: TRBD1 (6 bases). Trimming took off 3 bases at V and 8 bases at J, with 16 bases between the two ends. This CDR3 spans 14 amino acids. Germline V CDR1 and CDR2: KGHSH, LQKENI. The CDR3 is CASSPVGRGYGYTF. The CDR3 DNA sequence: TGTGCCAGCTCACCCGTAGGCAGGGGATACGGCTACACCTTC.

The genes are TRBV29-1 and TRBJ2-3, with D hard to call. V lost 0 bases and J lost 10, with 14 bases in between. The CDR3 consists of 13 residues. CDR1 is SQVTM, CDR2 ANQGSEA, per germline. CDR3 nucleotide sequence: TGCAGCGTTGAAGATCAGGTAATGCAGCCGCAGTATTTT. Protein: CSVEDQVMQPQYF.

This clonotype was observed a few times. The chain combines TRBV18 with TRBJ2-5, with 8 bases lining up with TRBD1. This CDR3 contains 16 residues. Trimming took 3 bases from V and 5 from J; bases not matched to a gene: 11. The V gene's germline CDR1 is KGHSH and CDR2 LQKENI. The CDR3 sequence is CASSPKNRGFKETQYF. CDR3 bases: TGTGCCAGCTCACCGAAAAACAGGGGGTTTAAGGAGACCCAGTACTTC.

CDR3 bases: TGTGCCAGCAGCTTGGGACACCAAAGCAATCAGCCCCAGCATTTT. Amino acid sequence: CASSLGHQSNQPQHF. The gene calls are TRBV5-5 and TRBJ1-5; D uncertain. Germline values: CDR1 SGHKS, CDR2 YYEKEE (reference sequence). V dropped 0 bases and J dropped 1 base, with 8 bases sitting between them. The length of the CDR3 is 15 residues.

This clonotype was seen only a few times. The gene calls are TRBV19 and TRBJ2-5; D remains ambiguous. The length of the CDR3 is 14 residues. Trimming took off 1 base at V and 2 bases at J, with 8 bases between the two ends. Germline loops: CDR1 LNHDA, CDR2 SQIVND (reference sequence). The CDR3 region has the DNA TGTGCCAGTAGTATAGTAGGGCGGCAAGAGACCCAGTACTTC. Amino acid sequence: CASSIVGRQETQYF.

This clonotype has only a few counts. The rearrangement joins TRBV20-1 to TRBJ1-3; the D is unclear. The CDR3 has 14 residues. The germline V gene encodes CDR1 DFQATT and CDR2 SNEGSKA (reference sequence). V lost 5 bases to trimming and J lost 1 base, with 12 bases between them. CDR3 nucleotide sequence: TGCAGTGCTCCGAATCTGAATTCTGGAAACACCATATATTTT. This gives the protein CSAPNLNSGNTIYF.

In this sample, this clonotype turned up a few times. The genes are TRBV4-3 and TRBJ1-1; D gene unclear. The V and J ends lost 1 base and 0 bases respectively, with 9 bases between them. This CDR3 has 15 residues. Germline-derived CDR1 and CDR2 are LGHNA and YSLEER. This chain's CDR3 is CASSQAPQVNTEAFF. In nucleotides, the CDR3 is TGCGCCAGCAGCCAAGCACCTCAGGTGAACACTGAAGCTTTCTTT.

This clonotype was found a few times. This chain links TRBV7-9 with TRBJ2-7; 9 bases are shared with TRBD2. Per germline, CDR1 SEHNR and CDR2 FQNEAQ (reference sequence). Unmatched junction bases numbered 4, after V lost 5 bases and J lost 2 bases. The CDR3 totals 14 residues. The CDR3 reads CASSKRGATYEQYF. CDR3 bases: TGTGCCAGCAGCAAGCGGGGGGCAACCTACGAGCAGTACTTC.

The V call is TRBV7-8, the J call TRBJ2-5; 10 bases map to TRBD1. Per the germline V gene, CDR1 is SGHVS and CDR2 is FQNEAQ. The V gene end was trimmed by 11 bases and the J gene end by 1 base; junction bases not matched to a gene: 7. This CDR3 has 14 amino acids. Written as DNA, the CDR3 is TGTGCCGCCTCCGGGACAGGGGCCCAAGAGACCCAGTACTTC. Translated: CAASGTGAQETQYF.

The chain employs TRBV20-1 and TRBJ2-7; 10 bases are shared with TRBD1. The CDR3 spans 14 residues. V lost 4 bases, J lost 7 bases, and 10 bases stayed unmatched. Germline V gene lookup returns CDR1 DFQATT and CDR2 SNEGSKA (reference sequence). CDR3 coding DNA: TGCAGTGCTACCCCGGGACAGGGGACCGTGGAGCAGTACTTC. Its protein product is CSATPGQGTVEQYF.

This clonotype was picked up a small number of times. The chain uses TRBV20-1 and TRBJ1-5; the match to TRBD1 covers 12 bases. The germline V gene encodes CDR1 DFQATT and CDR2 SNEGSKA (reference sequence). V gave up 0 bases and J gave up 9 bases; unmatched junction bases: 12. The CDR3 runs to 17 residues. CDR3 loop: CSARDYGGQGASMPQHF. The CDR3 nucleotides are TGCAGTGCTAGAGATTATGGGGGACAGGGGGCTTCAATGCCCCAGCATTTT.

This clonotype was seen more than once but under ten times. The chain couples TRBV29-1 to TRBJ2-7; the D gene is possibly TRBD1 (6 bases). This CDR3 is built from 13 residues. V was shortened by 4 bases and J by 1 base, with 11 bases between the two germline ends. The germline CDR1 and CDR2 sequences are SQVTM and ANQGSEA. The CDR3, as DNA: TGCAGCGTTGCGGCTACAGGGTCCTACGAGCAGTACTTC. Translation: CSVAATGSYEQYF.

This clonotype was seen more than once but under ten times. The chain links TRBV25-1 to TRBJ2-7; D is unclear. CDR3 length equals 15 residues. V lost 8 bases, J lost 5 bases, and 22 bases lay in between. Per the germline V gene, CDR1 is MGHDK and CDR2 is SYGVNS. CDR3 coding DNA: TGTGCCAGCGCCCCTAACCGGGCTGGAAGGGACGAGCAGTACTTC. This translates into CASAPNRAGRDEQYF.

This chain uses TRBV7-2 with TRBJ2-7; 7 positions match TRBD1. With 6 bases clipped from V and 0 bases from J, the junction kept 5 bases outside the gene matches. Germline CDR1 and CDR2: SGHTA and FQGNSA. The CDR3 is 14 residues long. CDR3 coding DNA: TGTGCCAGCAGGACCAACAGGGGCTCCTACGAGCAGTACTTC. This gives the protein CASRTNRGSYEQYF.

The chain employs TRBV27 and TRBJ1-1; D is undetermined. This CDR3 has 13 amino acids. CDR1 is MNHEY, CDR2 SMNVEV, per germline (reference sequence). Trimming removed 1 base at V and 2 bases at J, with 5 bases between. This CDR3 is CASSLFVNTEAFF. CDR3 bases: TGTGCCAGCAGTTTATTTGTTAACACTGAAGCTTTCTTT.

J is TRBJ1-5 and V is TRBV20-1, with 7 nucleotides matching TRBD1. V was pared by 6 bases and J by 0 bases, with 8 bases of the junction left unmatched. The CDR3 has 15 amino acids. CDR1 is DFQATT and CDR2 is SNEGSKA in the germline V gene (reference sequence). CDR3 nucleotide sequence: TGCAGTGCCCAGGGCAGGGGGATTAGCAATCAGCCCCAGCATTTT. It translates to CSAQGRGISNQPQHF.

The rearrangement links TRBV7-3 to TRBJ2-1; TRBD2 aligns across 7 bases. CDR1 is SGHTA and CDR2 is FQGTGA in the germline V gene. Trimming cost V 2 bases and J 2 bases; bases outside gene matches: 3. CDR3 length: 15 amino acids. The CDR3 loop reads CASSLGTNPYNEQFF. The CDR3 DNA reads as TGTGCCAGCAGCTTAGGGACTAACCCCTACAATGAGCAGTTCTTC.

This clonotype was observed a handful of times. The chain has TRBV28 and TRBJ2-7; 10 bases line up with TRBD2. V gave up 6 bases and J gave up 3 bases; unmatched junction bases: 5. The CDR3 runs 14 residues. The V gene's germline CDR1 is MDHEN and CDR2 SYDVKM. CDR3 loop: CASRDSGGSYEQYF. The CDR3 DNA follows: TGTGCCAGCAGGGATAGCGGGGGGAGCTACGAGCAGTACTTC.

The chain has TRBV20-1 and TRBJ2-5; TRBD1 matches at 8 bases. There are 13 residues in the CDR3. Trimming removed 2 bases from V and 3 bases from J; junction bases left unmatched: 2. Germline values: CDR1 DFQATT, CDR2 SNEGSKA (reference sequence). CDR3 region: CSARPGGEETQYF. The CDR3 DNA reads as TGCAGTGCTAGACCAGGGGGCGAAGAGACCCAGTACTTC.

This rearrangement joins TRBV7-2 to TRBJ2-1; tentative D call: TRBD2 (6 bases). Germline lookup yields CDR1 SGHTA and CDR2 FQGNSA. The CDR3 length is 14 residues. With 1 base removed from V and 8 bases from J, the gap between germline ends came to 12 bases. The CDR3 sequence is CASSLGTRGYEQFF. DNA for the CDR3: TGTGCCAGCAGCTTAGGGACACGGGGGTATGAGCAGTTCTTC.

This clonotype has just a few counts. This chain links TRBV18 with TRBJ2-3; a possible D gene is TRBD2 (6 bases). The V and J ends lost 4 bases and 1 base respectively, with 12 bases between them. This CDR3 has 15 amino acids. The germline CDR1 and CDR2 sequences are KGHSH and LQKENI. The CDR3: CASSQRERGTDTQYF. For the CDR3, the DNA is TGTGCCAGCTCACAACGGGAGAGGGGCACAGATACGCAGTATTTT.

The CDR3 DNA is TGCGCCAGCAGCCTAATCGACGGACAGCGAAACACCATATATTTT. Translated, it gives CASSLIDGQRNTIYF. This chain links TRBV5-1 with TRBJ1-3, with D maybe TRBD1 (6 bases). CDR1 is SGHRS, CDR2 YFSETQ, per germline. Trimming left V 4 bases short and J 5 bases short, with 16 bases between. The length of the CDR3 is 15 residues. Full variable domain (outside the CDR3, taken from reference TRBV5-1 and TRBJ1-3): KAGVTQTPRYLIKTRGQQVTLSCSPISGHRSVSWYQQTPGQGLQFLFEYFSETQRNKGNFPGRFSGRQFSNSRSEMNVSTLELGDSALYLCASSLIDGQRNTIYFGEGSWLTVV.